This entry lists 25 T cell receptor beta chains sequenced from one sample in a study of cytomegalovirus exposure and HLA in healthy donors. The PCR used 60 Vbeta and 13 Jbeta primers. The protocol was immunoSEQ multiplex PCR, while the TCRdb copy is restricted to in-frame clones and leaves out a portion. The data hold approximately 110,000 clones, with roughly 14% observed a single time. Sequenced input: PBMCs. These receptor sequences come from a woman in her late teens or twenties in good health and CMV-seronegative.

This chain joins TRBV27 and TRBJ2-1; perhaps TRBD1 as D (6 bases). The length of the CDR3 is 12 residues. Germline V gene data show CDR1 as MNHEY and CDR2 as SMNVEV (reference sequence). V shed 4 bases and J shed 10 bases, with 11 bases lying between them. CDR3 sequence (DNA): TGTGCCAGCAGTTCACAGGGTGGCGAGCAGTTCTTC. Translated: CASSSQGGEQFF.

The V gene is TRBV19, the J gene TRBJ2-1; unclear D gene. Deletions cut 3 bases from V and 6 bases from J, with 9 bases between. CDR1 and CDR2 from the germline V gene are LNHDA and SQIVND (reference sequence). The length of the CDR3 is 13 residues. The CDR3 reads CASSISYFNEQFF. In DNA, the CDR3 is TGTGCCAGTAGTATTTCGTACTTCAATGAGCAGTTCTTC.

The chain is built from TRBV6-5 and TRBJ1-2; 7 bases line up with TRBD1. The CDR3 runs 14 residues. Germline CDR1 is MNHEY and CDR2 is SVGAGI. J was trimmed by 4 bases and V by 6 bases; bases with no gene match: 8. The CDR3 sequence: CASRTGTKGYGYTF. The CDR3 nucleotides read TGTGCCAGCAGGACAGGGACAAAGGGCTATGGCTACACCTTC.

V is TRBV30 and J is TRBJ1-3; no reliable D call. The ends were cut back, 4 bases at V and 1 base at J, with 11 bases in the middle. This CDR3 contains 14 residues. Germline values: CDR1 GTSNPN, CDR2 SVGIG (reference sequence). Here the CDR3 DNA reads TGTGCCTGGAATACTTTCGGGTCTGGAAACACCATATATTTT. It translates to CAWNTFGSGNTIYF.

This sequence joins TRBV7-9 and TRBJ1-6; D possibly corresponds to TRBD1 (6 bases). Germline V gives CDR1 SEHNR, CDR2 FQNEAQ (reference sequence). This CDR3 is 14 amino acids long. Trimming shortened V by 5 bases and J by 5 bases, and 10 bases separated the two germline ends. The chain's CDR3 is CASSRDTNNSPLHF. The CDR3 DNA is TGTGCCAGCAGCCGGGACACGAATAATTCACCCCTCCACTTT.

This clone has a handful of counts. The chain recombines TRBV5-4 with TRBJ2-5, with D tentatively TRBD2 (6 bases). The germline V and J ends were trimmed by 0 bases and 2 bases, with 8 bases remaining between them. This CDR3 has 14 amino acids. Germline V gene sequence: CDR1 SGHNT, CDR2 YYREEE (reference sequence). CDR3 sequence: CASSLVGGQETQYF. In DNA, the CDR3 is TGTGCCAGCAGCTTGGTGGGGGGACAAGAGACCCAGTACTTC. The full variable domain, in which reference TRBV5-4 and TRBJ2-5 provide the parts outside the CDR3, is ETGVTQSPTHLIKTRGQQVTLRCSSQSGHNTVSWYQQALGQGPQFIFQYYREEENGRGNFPPRFSGLQFPNYSSELNVNALELDDSALYLCASSLVGGQETQYFGPGTRLLVL.

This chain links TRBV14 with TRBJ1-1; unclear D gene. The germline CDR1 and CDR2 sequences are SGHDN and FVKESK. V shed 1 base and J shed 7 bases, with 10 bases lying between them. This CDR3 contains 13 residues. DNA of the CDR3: TGTGCCAGCAGCCAAGGTCTCCCCGGTGAAGCTTTCTTT. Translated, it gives CASSQGLPGEAFF.

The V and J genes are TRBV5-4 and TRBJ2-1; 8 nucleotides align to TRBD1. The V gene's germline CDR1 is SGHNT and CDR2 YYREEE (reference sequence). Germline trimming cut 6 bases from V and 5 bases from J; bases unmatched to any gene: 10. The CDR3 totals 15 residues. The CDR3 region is CASTDRDRTNNEQFF. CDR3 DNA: TGTGCCAGCACGGACCGGGACAGGACAAACAATGAGCAGTTCTTC.

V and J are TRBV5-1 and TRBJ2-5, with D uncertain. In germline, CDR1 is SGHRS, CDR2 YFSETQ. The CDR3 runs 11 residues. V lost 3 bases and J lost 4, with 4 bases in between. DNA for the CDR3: TGCGCCAGCAGCTACGGAGAGACCCAGTACTTC. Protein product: CASSYGETQYF.

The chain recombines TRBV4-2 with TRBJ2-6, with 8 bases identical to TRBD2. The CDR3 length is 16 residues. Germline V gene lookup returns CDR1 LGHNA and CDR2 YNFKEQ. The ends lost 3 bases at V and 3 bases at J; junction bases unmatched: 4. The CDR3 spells CASSHPGGVGANVLTF. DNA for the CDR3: TGTGCCAGCAGCCACCCGGGAGGGGTTGGGGCCAACGTCCTGACTTTC.

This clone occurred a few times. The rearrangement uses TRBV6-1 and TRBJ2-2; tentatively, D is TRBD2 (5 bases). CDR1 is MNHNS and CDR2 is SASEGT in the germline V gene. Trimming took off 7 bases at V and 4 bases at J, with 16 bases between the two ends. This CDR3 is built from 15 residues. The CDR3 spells CASNRESWGTGELFF. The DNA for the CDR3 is TGTGCCAGCAATCGGGAATCCTGGGGCACCGGGGAGCTGTTTTTT.

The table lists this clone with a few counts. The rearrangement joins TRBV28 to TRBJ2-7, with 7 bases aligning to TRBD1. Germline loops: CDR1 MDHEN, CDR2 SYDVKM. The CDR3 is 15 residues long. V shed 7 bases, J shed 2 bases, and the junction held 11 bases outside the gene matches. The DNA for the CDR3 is TGTGCCAGCACCCATCTTAGGCAGGGGGCCTACGAGCAGTACTTC. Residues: CASTHLRQGAYEQYF.

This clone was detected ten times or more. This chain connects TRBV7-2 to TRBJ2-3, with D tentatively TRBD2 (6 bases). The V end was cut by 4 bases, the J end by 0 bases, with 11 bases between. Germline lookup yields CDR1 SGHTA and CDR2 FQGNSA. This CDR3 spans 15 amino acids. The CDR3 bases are TGTGCCAGCAGCTGGGCCCTAGCGAGCACAGATACGCAGTATTTT. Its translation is CASSWALASTDTQYF. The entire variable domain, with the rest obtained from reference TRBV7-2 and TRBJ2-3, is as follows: GAGVSQSPSNKVTEKGKDVELRCDPISGHTALYWYRQSLGQGLEFLIYFQGNSAPDKSGLPSDRFSAERTGGSVSTLTIQRTQQEDSAVYLCASSWALASTDTQYFGPGTRLTVL.

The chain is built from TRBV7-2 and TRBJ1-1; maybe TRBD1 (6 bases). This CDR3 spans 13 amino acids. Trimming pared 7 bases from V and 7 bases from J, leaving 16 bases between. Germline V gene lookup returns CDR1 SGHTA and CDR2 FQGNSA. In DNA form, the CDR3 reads TGTGCCAGCACCTATCTTCAGGGGATTGAAGCTTTCTTT. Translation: CASTYLQGIEAFF.

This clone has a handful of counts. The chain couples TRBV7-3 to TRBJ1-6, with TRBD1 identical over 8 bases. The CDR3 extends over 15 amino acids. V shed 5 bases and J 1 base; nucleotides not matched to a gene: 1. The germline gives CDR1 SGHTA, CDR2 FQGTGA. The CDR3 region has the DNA TGTGCCAGCAGCAGGACAGGGTCCTATAATTCACCCCTCCACTTT. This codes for CASSRTGSYNSPLHF.

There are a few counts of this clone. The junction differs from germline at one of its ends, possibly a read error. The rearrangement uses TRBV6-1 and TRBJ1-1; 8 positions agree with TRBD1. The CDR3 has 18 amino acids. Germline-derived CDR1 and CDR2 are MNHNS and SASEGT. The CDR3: CASSEAPTGTGRETEAFF. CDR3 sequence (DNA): TGTGCCAGCAGCGAAGCCCCGACCGGGACAGGACGGGAAACTGAAGCTTTCTTT.

The CDR3 coding sequence is TGTGCCAGCAGCCCCGCCTCCAGGGACACATATAACTATGGCTACACCTTC. The encoded protein is CASSPASRDTYNYGYTF. V is TRBV13 and J is TRBJ1-2; weak D call: TRBD1 (6 bases). Germline assignment: CDR1 PRHDT and CDR2 FYEKMQ (reference sequence). The CDR3 is 17 residues long. V was pared by 5 bases and J by 1 base, with 20 bases between. Full variable domain (outside the CDR3, taken from reference TRBV13 and TRBJ1-2): AAGVIQSPRHLIKEKRETATLKCYPIPRHDTVYWYQQGPGQDPQFLISFYEKMQSDKGSIPDRFSAQQFSDYHSELNMSSLELGDSALYFCASSPASRDTYNYGYTFGSGTRLTVV.

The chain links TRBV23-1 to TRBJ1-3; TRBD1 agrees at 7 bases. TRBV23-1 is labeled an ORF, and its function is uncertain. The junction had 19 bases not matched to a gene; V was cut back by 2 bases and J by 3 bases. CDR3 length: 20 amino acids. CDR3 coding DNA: TGCGCCAGCAGTCAAAAGTCCGGGGGCCCGGACAGGATCGTTGGAAACACCATATATTTT. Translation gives CASSQKSGGPDRIVGNTIYF.

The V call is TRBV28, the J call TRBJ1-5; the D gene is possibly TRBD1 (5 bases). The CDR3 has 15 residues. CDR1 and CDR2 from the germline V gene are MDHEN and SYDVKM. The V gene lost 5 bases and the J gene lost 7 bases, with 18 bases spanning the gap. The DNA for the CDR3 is TGTGCCAGCAGTGTTGCAGGGAGGGCCGGCCAGCCCCAGCATTTT. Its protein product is CASSVAGRAGQPQHF.

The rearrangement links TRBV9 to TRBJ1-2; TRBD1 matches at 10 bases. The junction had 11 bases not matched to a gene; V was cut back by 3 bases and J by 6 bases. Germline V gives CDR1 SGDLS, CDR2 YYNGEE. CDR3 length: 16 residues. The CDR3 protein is CASSGVRDRGLNGYTF. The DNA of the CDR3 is TGTGCCAGCAGCGGTGTCCGGGACAGGGGATTAAATGGCTACACCTTC.

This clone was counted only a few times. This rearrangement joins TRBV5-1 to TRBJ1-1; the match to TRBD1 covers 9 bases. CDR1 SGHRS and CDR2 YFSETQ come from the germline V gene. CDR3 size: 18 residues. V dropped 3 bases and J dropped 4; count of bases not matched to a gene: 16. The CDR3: CASSSLKGQGRGLTEAFF. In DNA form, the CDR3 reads TGCGCCAGCAGCTCGCTTAAGGGACAGGGAAGGGGGCTCACTGAAGCTTTCTTT. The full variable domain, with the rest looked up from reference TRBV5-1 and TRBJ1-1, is KAGVTQTPRYLIKTRGQQVTLSCSPISGHRSVSWYQQTPGQGLQFLFEYFSETQRNKGNFPGRFSGRQFSNSRSEMNVSTLELGDSALYLCASSSLKGQGRGLTEAFFGQGTRLTVV.

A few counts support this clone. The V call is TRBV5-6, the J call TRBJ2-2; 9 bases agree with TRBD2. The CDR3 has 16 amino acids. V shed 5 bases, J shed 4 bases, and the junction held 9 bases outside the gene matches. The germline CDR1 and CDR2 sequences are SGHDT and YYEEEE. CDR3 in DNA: TGTGCCAGCAGGAGCCTAGCGGGGACAATCACCGGGGAGCTGTTTTTT. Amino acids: CASRSLAGTITGELFF. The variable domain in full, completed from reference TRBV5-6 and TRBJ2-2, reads DAGVTQSPTHLIKTRGQQVTLRCSPKSGHDTVSWYQQALGQGPQFIFQYYEEEERQRGNFPDRFSGHQFPNYSSELNVNALLLGDSALYLCASRSLAGTITGELFFGEGSRLTVL.

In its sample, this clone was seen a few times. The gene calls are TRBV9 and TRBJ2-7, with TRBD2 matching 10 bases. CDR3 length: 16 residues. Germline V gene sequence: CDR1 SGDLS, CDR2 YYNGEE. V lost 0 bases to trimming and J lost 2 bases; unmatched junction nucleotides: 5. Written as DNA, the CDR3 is TGTGCCAGCAGCGTAGCCAGCGGGAGGGCCGCCTACGAGCAGTACTTC. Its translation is CASSVASGRAAYEQYF. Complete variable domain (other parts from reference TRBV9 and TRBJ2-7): DSGVTQTPKHLITATGQRVTLRCSPRSGDLSVYWYQQSLDQGLQFLIQYYNGEERAKGNILERFSAQQFPDLHSELNLSSLELGDSALYFCASSVASGRAAYEQYFGPGTRLTVT.

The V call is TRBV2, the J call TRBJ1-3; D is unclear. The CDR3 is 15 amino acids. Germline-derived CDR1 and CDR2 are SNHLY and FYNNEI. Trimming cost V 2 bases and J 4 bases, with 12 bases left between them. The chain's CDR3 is CASSEQLFAGNTIYF. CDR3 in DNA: TGTGCCAGCAGTGAACAGTTATTTGCCGGAAACACCATATATTTT.

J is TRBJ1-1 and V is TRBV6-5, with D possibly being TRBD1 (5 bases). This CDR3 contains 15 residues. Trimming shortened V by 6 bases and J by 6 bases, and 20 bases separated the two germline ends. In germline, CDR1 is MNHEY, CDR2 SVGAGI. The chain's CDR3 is CASRPSQGPVAEAFF. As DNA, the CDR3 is TGTGCCAGCAGGCCCTCCCAGGGTCCTGTGGCTGAAGCTTTCTTT.